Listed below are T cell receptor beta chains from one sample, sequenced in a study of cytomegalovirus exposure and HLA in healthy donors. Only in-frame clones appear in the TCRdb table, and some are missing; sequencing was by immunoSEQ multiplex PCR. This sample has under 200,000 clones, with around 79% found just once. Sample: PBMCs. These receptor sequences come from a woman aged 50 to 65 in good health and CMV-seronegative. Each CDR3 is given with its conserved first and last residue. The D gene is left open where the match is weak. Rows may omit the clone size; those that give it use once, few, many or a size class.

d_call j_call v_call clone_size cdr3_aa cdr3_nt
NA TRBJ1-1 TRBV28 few CASHSEGRGNTEAFF TGTGCCAGCCACTCGGAGGGTAGAGGGAACACTGAAGCTTTCTTT
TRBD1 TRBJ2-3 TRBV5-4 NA CASSTGGAVMGTDTQYF TGTGCCAGCAGCACAGGGGGCGCGGTAATGGGCACAGATACGCAGTATTTT
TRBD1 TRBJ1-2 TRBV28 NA CASSGRGQGYTF TGTGCCAGCAGTGGTAGGGGGCAAGGCTACACCTTC
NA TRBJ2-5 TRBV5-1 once CASSLQGPQETQYF TGCGCCAGCAGCTTACAGGGCCCCCAAGAGACCCAGTACTTC
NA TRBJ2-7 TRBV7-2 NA CASSLAPIYYEQYF TGTGCCAGCAGCTTAGCCCCCATCTACTACGAGCAGTACTTC
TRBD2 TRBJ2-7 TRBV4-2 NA CASSQGTSGSIPYEQYF TGTGCCAGCAGCCAAGGGACTAGCGGGAGTATCCCCTACGAGCAGTACTTC
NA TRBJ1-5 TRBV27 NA CASSPTPGGQPQHF TGTGCCAGCAGCCCTACCCCGGGGGGACAGCCCCAGCATTTT
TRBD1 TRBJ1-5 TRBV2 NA CASDRGYQPQHF TGTGCCTCAGACAGGGGGTATCAGCCCCAGCATTTT
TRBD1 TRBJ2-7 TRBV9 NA CASSPRGQGDPYEQYF TGTGCCAGCAGCCCACGAGGGCAGGGGGACCCCTACGAGCAGTACTTC
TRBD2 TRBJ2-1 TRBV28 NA CASSFGTSISNEQFF TGTGCCAGCAGTTTCGGGACTAGCATTTCCAATGAGCAGTTCTTC
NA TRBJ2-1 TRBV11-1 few CASSSPGYSSYNEQFF TGTGCCAGCAGCTCCCCGGGGTATAGCTCCTACAATGAGCAGTTCTTC
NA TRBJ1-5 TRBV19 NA CASSIRGSRRNQPQHF TGTGCCAGTAGTATCCGGGGGTCGAGGCGGAATCAGCCCCAGCATTTT
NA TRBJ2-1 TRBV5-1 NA CASSYDRPSYNEQFF TGCGCCAGCAGCTATGACAGACCCTCCTACAATGAGCAGTTCTTC
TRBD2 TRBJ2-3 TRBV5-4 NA CASSIVAGGTSTDTQYF TGTGCCAGCAGTATAGTAGCGGGAGGGACTAGCACAGATACGCAGTATTTT
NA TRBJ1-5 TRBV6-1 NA CASSLLVDQPQHF TGTGCCAGCAGTTTACTCGTCGATCAGCCCCAGCATTTT
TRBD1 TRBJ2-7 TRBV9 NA CASSVRDRASSYEQYF TGTGCCAGCAGCGTCCGGGACAGGGCGTCCTCCTACGAGCAGTACTTC
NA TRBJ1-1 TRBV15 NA CATSRELEQDTEAFF TGTGCCACCAGCAGAGAATTGGAACAGGACACTGAAGCTTTCTTT
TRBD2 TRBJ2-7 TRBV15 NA CATQAGSMGEQYF TGTGCCACCCAAGCGGGGTCGATGGGCGAGCAGTACTTC
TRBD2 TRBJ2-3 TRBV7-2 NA CASSPGLAGGPGDTQYF TGTGCCAGCAGCCCCGGACTAGCGGGGGGGCCGGGAGATACGCAGTATTTT
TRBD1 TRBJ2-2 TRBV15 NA CATLPGQGIGELFF TGTGCCACCCTCCCGGGACAGGGGATCGGGGAGCTGTTTTTT
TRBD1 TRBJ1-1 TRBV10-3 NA CAISDPNRGVDAEAFF TGTGCCATCAGTGACCCGAACAGGGGGGTAGACGCCGAAGCTTTCTTT
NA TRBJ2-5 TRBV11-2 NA CASSSFAGQETQYF TGTGCCAGCAGCTCCTTCGCGGGCCAAGAGACCCAGTACTTC
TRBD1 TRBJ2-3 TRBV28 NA CASSLLGQGDSDTQYF TGTGCCAGCAGTCTCTTGGGACAGGGAGATTCAGATACGCAGTATTTT
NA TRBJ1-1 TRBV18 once CASSPGGAFSEAFF TGTGCCAGCTCCCCTGGGGGCGCTTTCTCTGAAGCTTTCTTT
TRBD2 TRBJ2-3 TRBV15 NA CATSIAGGGDTQYF TGTGCCACCAGCATTGCGGGAGGGGGGGATACGCAGTATTTT
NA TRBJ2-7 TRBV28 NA CASSAMRSGFYEQYF TGTGCCAGCAGCGCCATGAGATCCGGGTTCTACGAGCAGTACTTC
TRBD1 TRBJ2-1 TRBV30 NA CARGQNNEQFF TGTGCGAGGGGACAGAACAATGAGCAGTTCTTC
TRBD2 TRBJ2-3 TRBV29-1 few CSVVELAALTDTQYF TGCAGCGTCGTCGAACTAGCGGCCCTAACAGATACGCAGTATTTT
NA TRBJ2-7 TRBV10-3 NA CAIRTGNDEQYF TGTGCCATCAGGACAGGTAACGACGAGCAGTACTTC
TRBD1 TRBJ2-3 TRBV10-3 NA CAISYTGGTDTQYF TGTGCCATCAGTTACACAGGGGGCACAGATACGCAGTATTTT
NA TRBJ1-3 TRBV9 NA CASSVDTSYGNTIYF TGTGCCAGCAGCGTAGACACGTCGTACGGAAACACCATATATTTT
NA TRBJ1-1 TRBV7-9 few CASSLSTVQGEAFF TGTGCCAGCAGCTTAAGTACCGTACAGGGTGAAGCTTTCTTT
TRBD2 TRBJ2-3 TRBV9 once CASSRASGSTDTQYF TGTGCCAGCAGCCGAGCTAGCGGAAGCACAGATACGCAGTATTTT
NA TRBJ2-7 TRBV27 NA CASSLLGDSYEQYF TGTGCCAGCAGTTTACTGGGGGACTCCTACGAGCAGTACTTC
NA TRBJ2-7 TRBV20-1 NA CSAFAYEQYF TGTAGTGCTTTCGCCTACGAGCAATACTTC
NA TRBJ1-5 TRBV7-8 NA CASSPRRVAQPQHF TGTGCCAGCAGCCCCCGCAGGGTCGCTCAGCCCCAGCATTTT
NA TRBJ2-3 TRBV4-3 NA CASSQRGGGTDTQYF TGCGCCAGCAGCCAAAGGGGGGGTGGCACAGATACGCAGTATTTT
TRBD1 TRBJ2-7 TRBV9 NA CASSVAQGAYEQYF TGTGCCAGCAGCGTAGCGCAGGGGGCCTACGAGCAGTACTTC
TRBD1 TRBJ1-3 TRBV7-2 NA CASSPTYAQGAFTIYF TGTGCCAGCAGCCCGACGTACGCGCAGGGGGCATTCACCATATATTTT
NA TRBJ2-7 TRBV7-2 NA CASSPSSGVDEQYF TGTGCCAGCAGCCCCTCGTCGGGGGTGGACGAGCAGTACTTC
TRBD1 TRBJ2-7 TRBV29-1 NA CSAGPGQGPEQYF TGCAGCGCCGGACCGGGACAGGGACCCGAGCAGTACTTC
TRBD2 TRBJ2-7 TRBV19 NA CASSPSGGSYEQYF TGTGCCAGTAGTCCCAGCGGGGGTTCCTACGAGCAGTACTTC
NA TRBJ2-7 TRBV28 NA CASTPGHFYEQYF TGTGCCAGCACCCCGGGACACTTCTACGAGCAGTACTTC
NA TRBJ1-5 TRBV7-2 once CASSDRGRVGDQPQHF TGTGCCAGCAGCGATAGGGGCAGGGTGGGCGATCAGCCCCAGCATTTT
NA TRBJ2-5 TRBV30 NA CAWTPWREETQYF TGTGCCTGGACCCCGTGGCGGGAAGAGACCCAGTACTTC
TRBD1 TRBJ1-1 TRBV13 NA CASSFGTGVVTEAFF TGTGCCAGCAGCTTCGGGACAGGGGTGGTCACTGAAGCTTTCTTT
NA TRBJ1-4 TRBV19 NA CARGPAKGDATNEKLFF TGTGCCAGGGGTCCGGCGAAAGGGGATGCAACTAATGAAAAACTGTTTTTT
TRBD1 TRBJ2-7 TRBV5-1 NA CASSFSTGVTYEQYF TGCGCCAGCAGCTTCAGTACAGGGGTTACCTACGAGCAGTACTTC